Listed below are T cell receptor beta chains from one sample, sequenced in a study of regulatory T cells in long-lasting Graves disease. TCRdb processed the multiplex PCR reads anew with MiXCR; each CDR3 protein has one entry. The table has about 460,000 distinct CDR3 sequences, less than 15% seen once. The same specimen was also included in a second study, on T cells in Graves' hyperthyroidism and ophthalmopathy.

Sequences were derived from peripheral blood mononuclear cells (PBMCs), sampled at new diagnosis, from a patient treated with antithyroid drugs. The receptors originated from a woman aged 50 to 60 with Graves disease. The CDR3 runs from the conserved cysteine through the conserved F or W. The D gene is left open where the match is weak. Expanded clones get a size class; other rows say once, few or many, or leave the size out.

clone_size | j_call | v_call | d_call | cdr3_nt | cdr3_aa
many | TRBJ2-7 | TRBV3-1 | - | TGTGCCAGCAGCCAAGAGCCAGGCTACGAGCAGTACTTC | CASSQEPGYEQYF
many | TRBJ2-7 | TRBV29-1 | - | TGCAGCGTTGATGGAGGGTACGAGCAGTACTTC | CSVDGGYEQYF
- | TRBJ2-7 | TRBV5-6 | - | TGTGCCAGCACCCAAACAGGGACCTTCGGGTCCTACGAGCAGTACTTC | CASTQTGTFGSYEQYF
- | TRBJ2-5 | TRBV6-1 | - | TGTGCCAGCAGCCAGGGGTTTTATCAAGAGACCCAGTACTTC | CASSQGFYQETQYF
- | TRBJ1-3 | TRBV3-1 | - | TGTGCCACAGGGGCCGCGAGCTCTGGAAACACCATATATTTT | CATGAASSGNTIYF
few | TRBJ2-7 | TRBV6-9 | TRBD2 | TGTGCCAGCAGTTACCCCTCCCTAGCGGGAGGACCCTACGAGCAGTACTTC | CASSYPSLAGGPYEQYF
many | TRBJ2-2 | TRBV11-2 | - | TGTGCCAGCAGCTTAGAACCGGGGACCGGGGAGCTGTTTTTT | CASSLEPGTGELFF
many | TRBJ2-5 | TRBV7-2 | TRBD2 | TGTGCCAGCAGCTCCTCCCGGGCGGGAGCAGAGACCCAGTACTTC | CASSSSRAGAETQYF
- | TRBJ2-3 | TRBV6-1 | TRBD2 | TGTGCCAGCAGCGTACCGGGACTATACACAGATACGCAGTATTTT | CASSVPGLYTDTQYF
few | TRBJ2-4 | TRBV20-1 | - | TGCAGTGCTAGAGGACACCCCGGGCCCAAAAACATTCAGTACTTC | CSARGHPGPKNIQYF
few | TRBJ1-6 | TRBV3-1 | TRBD1 | TGTGCCAGCAGCTACGGGACAGGAGCTCACGCACCCCTCCACTTT | CASSYGTGAHAPLHF
many | TRBJ2-7 | TRBV6-6 | - | TGTGCCAGCAGTTACTCGGTTCAAAGGGCGTACGAGCAGTACTTC | CASSYSVQRAYEQYF
- | TRBJ2-5 | TRBV5-4 | - | TGTGCCAGCAGCTTGGGGGGAAGCGGGCTCCAAGAGACCCAGTACTTC | CASSLGGSGLQETQYF
many | TRBJ2-1 | TRBV6-1 | TRBD2 | TGTGCCAGCAGCCGCCAGCGGGAGGCCCCCCCTTACAATGAGCAGTTCTTC | CASSRQREAPPYNEQFF
many | TRBJ2-1 | TRBV6-1 | - | TGTGCCAGCAGTGAACAGCTGGGGCGGAACAATGAGCAGTTCTTC | CASSEQLGRNNEQFF
few | TRBJ2-3 | TRBV9 | TRBD1 | TGTGCCAGCAGCGTACACGGACAGGTGACAGCAGATACGCAGTATTTT | CASSVHGQVTADTQYF
- | TRBJ2-1 | TRBV5-1 | TRBD2 | TGCGCCAGCAGCCCTGGGACTAGCGGGAGGGACCTGGAGCAGTTCTTC | CASSPGTSGRDLEQFF
few | TRBJ2-5 | TRBV12-3/TRBV12-4 | - | TGTGCCAGCAGAACTTCAAGCGGAGAGACCCAGTACTTC | CASRTSSGETQYF
many | TRBJ2-7 | TRBV7-9 | TRBD2 | TGTGCCAGCAGCTTAAGGACCCCCTTTTTAGCGGGAGGACACGAGCAGTACTTC | CASSLRTPFLAGGHEQYF
- | TRBJ1-1 | TRBV7-2 | - | TGTGCCAGCAGCTTCGCGAACACTGAAGCTTTCTTT | CASSFANTEAFF
- | TRBJ2-5 | TRBV11-2 | - | TGTGCCAGCAGCTTGACGGGAGGGGGCGTAAGGGAGACCCAGTACTTC | CASSLTGGGVRETQYF
- | TRBJ1-1 | TRBV28 | - | TGTGCCAGCAGTTTATGGAATCAGAGGAGCACTGAAGCTTTCTTT | CASSLWNQRSTEAFF
many | TRBJ1-2 | TRBV18 | - | TGTGCCAGCTCACCTTCTAGCACAGGTGATGGCTACACCTTC | CASSPSSTGDGYTF
many | TRBJ2-5 | TRBV6-5 | TRBD2 | TGTGCCAGCAGTTACCCCTCCTCTGGACTAGACCAAGAGACCCAGTACTTC | CASSYPSSGLDQETQYF
many | TRBJ2-1 | TRBV5-4 | - | TGTGCCAGCAGCTTGGCTTCGGGGAATGAGCAGTTCTTC | CASSLASGNEQFF
many | TRBJ2-7 | TRBV28 | TRBD2 | TGTGCCAGCAGTTTCGGGGGGGACGGGTTCGAGCAGTACTTC | CASSFGGDGFEQYF
- | TRBJ2-1 | TRBV3-1 | TRBD1 | TGTGCCAGCAGCTCAACGGGACAGGGCTACAATGAGCAGTTCTTC | CASSSTGQGYNEQFF
- | TRBJ2-6 | TRBV7-9 | - | TGTGCCAGCAGCCAACGGACGGGTGGGGCCAACGTCCTGACTTTC | CASSQRTGGANVLTF
many | TRBJ1-2 | TRBV11-2 | - | TGTGCCAGCAGCTTAGTTCCAGGAAACTATGGCTACACCTTC | CASSLVPGNYGYTF
few | TRBJ2-3 | TRBV5-8 | TRBD2 | TGTGCCAGCAGACCAGCGGGAGCGGGAGTTGTAGATACGCAGTATTTT | CASRPAGAGVVDTQYF
few | TRBJ2-3 | TRBV5-1 | - | TGCGCCAGCAGCTCGCAGGATGGCGATACGCAGTATTTT | CASSSQDGDTQYF
- | TRBJ2-3 | TRBV28 | - | TGTGCCAGCAGTTTATCCGCGGGGAGGCTCACAGATACGCAGTATTTT | CASSLSAGRLTDTQYF
few | TRBJ1-5 | TRBV2 | - | TGTGCCAGCAGTGGGGAGGGAAGCAATCAGCCCCAGCATTTT | CASSGEGSNQPQHF
many | TRBJ1-2 | TRBV2 | - | TGTGCCAGCAGGGCCTCAAGACAGGACTATGGCTACACCTTC | CASRASRQDYGYTF
many | TRBJ2-3 | TRBV5-1 | TRBD2 | TGCGCCAGCAGCAAGGACCCAGCGGGAGGCAGTTACACAGATACGCAGTATTTT | CASSKDPAGGSYTDTQYF
many | TRBJ2-7 | TRBV6-2/TRBV6-3 | - | TGTGCCAGCAGTTACGATCGGAGCGGCGAGCAGTACTTC | CASSYDRSGEQYF
- | TRBJ1-5 | TRBV6-2/TRBV6-3 | - | TGTGCCAGCAGTGAGGGGGTGAGTCGTACCCAGCCCCAGCATTTT | CASSEGVSRTQPQHF
- | TRBJ1-1 | TRBV7-6 | - | TGTGCCAGCAGCCCCGGAGTCAGCTCTGAAGCTTTCTTT | CASSPGVSSEAFF
many | TRBJ2-3 | TRBV28 | - | TGTGCCAGCATAAGGGGAGGCAGCCAGGGGATGAATACGCAGTATTTT | CASIRGGSQGMNTQYF
- | TRBJ2-7 | TRBV11-1 | TRBD1 | TGTGCCAGCAACTCTTACAGGGGTGGGAGCTCCTACGAGCAGTACTTC | CASNSYRGGSSYEQYF
- | TRBJ2-1 | TRBV6-1 | - | TGTGCCAGCAACCCCATTGGAGGGTATCACAATGAGCAGTTCTTC | CASNPIGGYHNEQFF